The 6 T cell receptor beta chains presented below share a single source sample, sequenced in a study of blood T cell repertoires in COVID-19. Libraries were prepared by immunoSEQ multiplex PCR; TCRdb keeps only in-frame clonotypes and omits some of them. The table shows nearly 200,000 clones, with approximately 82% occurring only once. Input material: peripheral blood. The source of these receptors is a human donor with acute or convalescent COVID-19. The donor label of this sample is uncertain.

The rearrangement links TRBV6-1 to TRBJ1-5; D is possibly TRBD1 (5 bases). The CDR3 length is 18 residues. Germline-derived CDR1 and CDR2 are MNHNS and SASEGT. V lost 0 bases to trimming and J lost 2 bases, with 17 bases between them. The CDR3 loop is CASSEAGARQRRNQPQHF. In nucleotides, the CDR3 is TGTGCCAGCAGTGAAGCCGGCGCCCGACAGCGCCGCAATCAGCCCCAGCATTTT.

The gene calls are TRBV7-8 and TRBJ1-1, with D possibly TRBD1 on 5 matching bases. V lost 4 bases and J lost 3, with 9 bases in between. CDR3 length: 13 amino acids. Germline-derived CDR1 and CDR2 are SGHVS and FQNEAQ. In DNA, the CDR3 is TGTGCCAGCAGCTGGACACTTTACACTGAAGCTTTCTTT. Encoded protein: CASSWTLYTEAFF.

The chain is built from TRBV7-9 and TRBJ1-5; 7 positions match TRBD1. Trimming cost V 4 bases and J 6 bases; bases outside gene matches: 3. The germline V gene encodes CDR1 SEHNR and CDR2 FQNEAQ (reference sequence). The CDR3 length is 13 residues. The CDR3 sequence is CASSWTGLQPQHF. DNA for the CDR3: TGTGCCAGCAGCTGGACAGGCCTTCAGCCCCAGCATTTT. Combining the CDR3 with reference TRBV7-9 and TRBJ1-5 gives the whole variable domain DTGVSQNPRHKITKRGQNVTFRCDPISEHNRLYWYRQTLGQGPEFLTYFQNEAQLEKSRLLSDRFSAERPKGSFSTLEIQRTEQGDSAMYLCASSWTGLQPQHFGDGTRLSIL.

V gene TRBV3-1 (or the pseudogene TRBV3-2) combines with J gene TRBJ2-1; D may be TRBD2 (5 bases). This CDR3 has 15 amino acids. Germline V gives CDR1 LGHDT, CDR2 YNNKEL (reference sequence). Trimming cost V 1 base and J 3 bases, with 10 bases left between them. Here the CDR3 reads CASSQGGRGYNEQFF. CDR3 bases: TGTGCCAGCAGCCAAGGCGGGCGTGGCTACAATGAGCAGTTCTTC.

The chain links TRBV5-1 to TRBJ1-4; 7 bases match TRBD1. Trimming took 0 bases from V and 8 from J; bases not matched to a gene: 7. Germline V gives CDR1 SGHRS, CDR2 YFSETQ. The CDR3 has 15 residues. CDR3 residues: CASSLGQGVFEKLFF. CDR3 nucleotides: TGCGCCAGCAGCTTGGGACAGGGAGTATTCGAAAAACTGTTTTTT.

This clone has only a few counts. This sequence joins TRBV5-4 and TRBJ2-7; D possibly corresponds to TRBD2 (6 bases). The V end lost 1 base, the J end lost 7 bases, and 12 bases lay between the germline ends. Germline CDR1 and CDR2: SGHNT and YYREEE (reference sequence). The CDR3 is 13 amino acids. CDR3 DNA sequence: TGTGCCAGCAGCTTGCGCGGGACTCGGGAGCAGTACTTC. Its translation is CASSLRGTREQYF.